This T cell receptor beta chain stems from a study of T cells after yellow fever vaccination. Study at large: The SMART-Seq v4 Ultra Low Input method served to prepare the low-cell-number fractions. Findings and caveats of the study: Overall, a small share of clonotypes was seen in both CD4 and CD8 compartments. Contaminating bulk clonotypes could be abundant in FACS-sorted repertoires.

TCRdb used MiXCR to reprocess the 5' RACE reads, holding one entry per CDR3 protein. The table shows 610,000 or so distinct CDR3 sequences, with around 12% occurring only once. This clonotype was counted a few times. Antigen specificity is unknown. Germline V gene sequence: CDR1 SGHKS, CDR2 YYEKEE (reference sequence). The CDR3 sequence is 14 residues long. The V gene end was trimmed by 0 bases and the J gene end by 7 bases; junction bases not matched to a gene: 2. The chain is built from TRBV5-5 and TRBJ2-2; 8 nucleotides align to TRBD1. The specimen comprised PBMCs, sampled on the day of the yellow fever booster vaccination. The TCR originated in a man in his thirties or forties who received the YFV17D yellow fever vaccine. CDR3 loop: CASSLGQGSGELFF. CDR3 nucleotide sequence: TGTGCCAGCAGCTTGGGACAGGGGAGCGGGGAGCTGTTTTTT.